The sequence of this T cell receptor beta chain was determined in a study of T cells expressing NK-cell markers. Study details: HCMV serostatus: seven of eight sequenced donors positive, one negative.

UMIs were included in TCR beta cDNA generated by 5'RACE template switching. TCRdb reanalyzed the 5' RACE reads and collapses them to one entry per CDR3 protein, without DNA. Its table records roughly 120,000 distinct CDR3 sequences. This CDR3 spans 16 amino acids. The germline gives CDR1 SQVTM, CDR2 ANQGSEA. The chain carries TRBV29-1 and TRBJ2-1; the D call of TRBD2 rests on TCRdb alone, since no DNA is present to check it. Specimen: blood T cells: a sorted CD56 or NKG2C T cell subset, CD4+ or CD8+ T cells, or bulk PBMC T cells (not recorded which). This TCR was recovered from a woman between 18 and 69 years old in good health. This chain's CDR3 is CSVEVLTSGGENEQFF.